This T cell receptor (beta chain) was captured in a study of T and B cells in COVID-19 patients. Study-level information: Critical illness requiring mechanical ventilation or extracorporeal membrane oxygenation affected 12 of 20 active-infection patients. Overall study results and limits: Sorted SARS-CoV-2-responsive or tetramer+ T cells and CD4+, regulatory and CD8+ subsets were not yet sequenced. Of approximately 2,400 TCR clusters found only in the recovered cohort, 25 to 35 had low generation probability. At recovery TRB diversity and richness exceeded healthy donors, after highly clonal active COVID-19 repertoires.

TRB rearrangements were amplified by multiplex PCR with BIOMED2 TRB-A/B primers. TCRdb independently ran MiXCR on the multiplex PCR reads; one entry per CDR3 protein. The data contain around 15,000 distinct CDR3 sequences, approximately 30% of them seen just once; the ten biggest clones take up approximately 4.4%. Blood genomic DNA input for TRB amplification was about 240-550 ng. This CDR3 is built from 14 residues. V was shortened by 3 bases and J by 10 bases, with 16 bases between the two germline ends. Looked up from germline, CDR1 is LNHDA and CDR2 is SQIVND (reference sequence). Concerning this clonotype: Its antigen is unknown.

This TCR was sampled from a human donor who had recovered from COVID-19. The chain employs TRBV19 and TRBJ1-5; TRBD1 might be the D (5 bases). The specimen was blood. The CDR3 loop reads CASSMGDFTVPQHF. DNA of the CDR3: TGTGCCAGTAGTATGGGGGACTTCACGGTTCCCCAGCATTTT.